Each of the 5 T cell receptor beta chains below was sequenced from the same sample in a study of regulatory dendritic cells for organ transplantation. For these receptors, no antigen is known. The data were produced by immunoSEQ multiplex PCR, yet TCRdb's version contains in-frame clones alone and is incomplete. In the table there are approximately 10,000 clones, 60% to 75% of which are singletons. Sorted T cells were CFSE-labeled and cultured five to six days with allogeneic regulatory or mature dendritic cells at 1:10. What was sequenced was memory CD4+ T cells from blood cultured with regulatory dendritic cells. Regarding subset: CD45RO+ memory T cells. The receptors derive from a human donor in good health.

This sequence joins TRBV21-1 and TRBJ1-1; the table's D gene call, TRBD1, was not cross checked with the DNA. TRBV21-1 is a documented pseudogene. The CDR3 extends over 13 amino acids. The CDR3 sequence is CASRGKGDNEAFF. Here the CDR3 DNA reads TGTGCCAGCCGGGGCAAGGGGGACAATGAAGCTTTCTTT.

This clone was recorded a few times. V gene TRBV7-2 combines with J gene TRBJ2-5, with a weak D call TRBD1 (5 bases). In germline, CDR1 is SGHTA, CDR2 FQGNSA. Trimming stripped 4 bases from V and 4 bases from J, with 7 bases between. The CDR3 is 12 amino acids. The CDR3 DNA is TGTGCCAGCAGCTGGGGCCCAGAGACCCAGTACTTC. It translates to CASSWGPETQYF.

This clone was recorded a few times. The CDR3 loop is CASSLAQGHGYTF. The CDR3 nucleotides read TGTGCCAGCAGCTTAGCGCAGGGTCATGGCTACACCTTC. This sequence joins TRBV7-2 and TRBJ1-2; D might be TRBD1 (5 bases). Germline assignment: CDR1 SGHTA and CDR2 FQGNSA. The CDR3 runs to 13 residues. With 0 bases removed from V and 6 bases from J, the gap between germline ends came to 8 bases.

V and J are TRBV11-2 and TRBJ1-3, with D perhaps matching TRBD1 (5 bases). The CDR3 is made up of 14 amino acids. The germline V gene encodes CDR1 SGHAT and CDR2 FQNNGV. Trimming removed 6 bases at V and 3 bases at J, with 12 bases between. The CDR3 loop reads CASSLQGGGNTIYF. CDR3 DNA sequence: TGTGCCAGCAGTTTGCAGGGAGGTGGAAACACCATATATTTT.

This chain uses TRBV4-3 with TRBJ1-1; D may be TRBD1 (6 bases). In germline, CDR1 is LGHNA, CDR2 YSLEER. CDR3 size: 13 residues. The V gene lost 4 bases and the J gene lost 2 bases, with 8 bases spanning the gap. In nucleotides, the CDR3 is TGCGCCAGCAGCCCGGGACACAACACTGAAGCTTTCTTT. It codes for CASSPGHNTEAFF.